This TCR beta chain was obtained from a study of blood T cells in healthy people across ages. To note about this clonotype: What it recognizes is unknown.

The donors, healthy Caucasians from Russia, were aged roughly 6 to 100. V gave up 4 bases and J gave up 4 bases, with 13 bases separating them. This CDR3 has 15 amino acids. Looked up from germline, CDR1 is SGHVS and CDR2 is FNYEAQ. General study points: It was the long-lived donors that had more naive CD4+ cells and higher diversity than aged donors.

Sample-barcoded 5' priming and a J-beta primer mix drove a second PCR of about 6 to 12 cycles. Any given sample supplied a minimum of 2.5 million CDR3-containing paired-end reads. TCRdb reprocessed the 5' RACE reads via MiXCR and lists one record per CDR3 protein. Here the sample spans around 320,000 distinct CDR3 sequences, less than 30% being singletons. Sample: blood. The chain has TRBV7-6 and TRBJ1-4, with D tentatively TRBD1 (5 bases). The receptor was derived from a woman between 65 and 79 years old in good health. In DNA form, the CDR3 reads TGTGCCAGCAGCTCTGATTGGGGGATTAATGAAAAACTGTTTTTT. As protein: CASSSDWGINEKLFF.